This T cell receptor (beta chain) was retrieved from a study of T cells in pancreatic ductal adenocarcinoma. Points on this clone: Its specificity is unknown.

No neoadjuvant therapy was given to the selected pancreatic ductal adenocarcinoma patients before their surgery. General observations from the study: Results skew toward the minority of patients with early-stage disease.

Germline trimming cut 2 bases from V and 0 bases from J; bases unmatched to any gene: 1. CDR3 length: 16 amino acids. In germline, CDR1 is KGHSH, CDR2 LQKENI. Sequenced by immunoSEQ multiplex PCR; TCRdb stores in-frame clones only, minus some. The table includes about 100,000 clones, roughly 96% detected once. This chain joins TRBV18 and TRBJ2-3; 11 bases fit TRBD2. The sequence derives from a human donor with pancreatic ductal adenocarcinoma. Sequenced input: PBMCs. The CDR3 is CASSPWTSGSTDTQYF. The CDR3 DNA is TGTGCCAGCTCACCATGGACTAGCGGGAGCACAGATACGCAGTATTTT.